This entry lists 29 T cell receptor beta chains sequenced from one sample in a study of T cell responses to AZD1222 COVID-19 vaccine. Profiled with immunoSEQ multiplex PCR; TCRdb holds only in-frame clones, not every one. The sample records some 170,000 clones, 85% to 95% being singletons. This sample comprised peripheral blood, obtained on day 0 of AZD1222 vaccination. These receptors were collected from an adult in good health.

The CDR3 loop reads CSVPAYNEQFF. CDR3 bases: TGCAGTGTTCCCGCCTACAATGAGCAGTTCTTC. The chain is built from TRBV20-1 and TRBJ2-1; D is uncertain. Trimming left V 7 bases short and J 2 bases short, with 6 bases between. The V gene's germline CDR1 is DFQATT and CDR2 SNEGSKA (reference sequence). CDR3 length: 11 amino acids.

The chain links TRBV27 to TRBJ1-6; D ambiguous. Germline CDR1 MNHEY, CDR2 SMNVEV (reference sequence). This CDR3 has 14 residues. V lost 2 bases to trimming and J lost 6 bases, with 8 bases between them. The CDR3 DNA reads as TGTGCCAGCAGTTTACGCAGAATTAATTCACCCCTCCACTTT. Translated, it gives CASSLRRINSPLHF.

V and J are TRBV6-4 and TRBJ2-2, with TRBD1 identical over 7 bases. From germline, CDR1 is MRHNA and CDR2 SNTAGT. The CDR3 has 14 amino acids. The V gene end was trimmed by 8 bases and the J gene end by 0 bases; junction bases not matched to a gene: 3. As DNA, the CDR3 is TGTGCCAGCCAGACAGGGACGAACACCGGGGAGCTGTTTTTT. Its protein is CASQTGTNTGELFF.

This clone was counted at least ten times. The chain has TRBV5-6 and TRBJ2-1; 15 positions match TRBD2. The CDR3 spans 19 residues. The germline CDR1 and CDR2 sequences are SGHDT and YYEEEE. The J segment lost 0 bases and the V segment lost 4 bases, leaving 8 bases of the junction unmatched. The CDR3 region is CASSQPGLAGGRSYNEQFF. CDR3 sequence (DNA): TGTGCCAGCAGCCAACCGGGACTAGCGGGAGGTCGCTCCTACAATGAGCAGTTCTTC.

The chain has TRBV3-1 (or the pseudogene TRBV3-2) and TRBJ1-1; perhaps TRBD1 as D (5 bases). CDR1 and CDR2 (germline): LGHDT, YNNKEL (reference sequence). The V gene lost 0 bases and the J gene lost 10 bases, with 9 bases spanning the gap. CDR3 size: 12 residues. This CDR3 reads CASSQEAGRAFF. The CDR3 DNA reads TGTGCCAGCAGCCAAGAGGCGGGACGAGCTTTCTTT.

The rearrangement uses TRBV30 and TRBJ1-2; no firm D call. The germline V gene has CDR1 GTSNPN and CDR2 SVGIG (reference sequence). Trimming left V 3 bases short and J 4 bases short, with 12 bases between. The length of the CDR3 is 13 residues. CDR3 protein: CAWSELSSYGYTF. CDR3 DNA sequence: TGTGCCTGGAGCGAGTTGAGCTCCTATGGCTACACCTTC. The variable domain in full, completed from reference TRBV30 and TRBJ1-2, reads SQTIHQWPATLVQPVGSPLSLECTVEGTSNPNLYWYRQAAGRGLQLLFYSVGIGQISSEVPQNLSASRPQDRQFILSSKKLLLSDSGFYLCAWSELSSYGYTFGSGTRLTVV.

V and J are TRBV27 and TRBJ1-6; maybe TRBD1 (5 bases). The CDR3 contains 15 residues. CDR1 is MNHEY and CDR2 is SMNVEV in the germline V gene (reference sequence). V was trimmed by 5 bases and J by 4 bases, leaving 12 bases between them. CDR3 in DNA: TGTGCCAGCAGTAGCGTTTGGGGGTATAATTCACCCCTCCACTTT. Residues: CASSSVWGYNSPLHF.

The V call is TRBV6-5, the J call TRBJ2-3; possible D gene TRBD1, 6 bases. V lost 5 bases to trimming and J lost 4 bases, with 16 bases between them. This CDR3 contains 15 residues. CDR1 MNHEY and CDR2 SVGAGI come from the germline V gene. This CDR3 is CASSTGQRGSDTQYF. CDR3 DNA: TGTGCCAGCAGTACTGGACAGCGAGGGTCAGATACGCAGTATTTT.

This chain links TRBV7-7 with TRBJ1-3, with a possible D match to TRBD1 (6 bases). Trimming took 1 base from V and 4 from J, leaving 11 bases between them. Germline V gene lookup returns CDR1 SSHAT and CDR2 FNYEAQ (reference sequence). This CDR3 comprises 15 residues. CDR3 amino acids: CASSLDWGAGNTIYF. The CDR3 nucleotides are TGTGCCAGCAGCTTAGATTGGGGGGCAGGAAACACCATATATTTT.

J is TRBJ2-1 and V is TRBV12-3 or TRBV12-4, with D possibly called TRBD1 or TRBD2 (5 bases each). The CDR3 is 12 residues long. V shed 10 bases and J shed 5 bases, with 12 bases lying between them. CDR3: CANGDHNNEQFF. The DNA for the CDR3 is TGTGCCAATGGGGACCACAACAATGAGCAGTTCTTC.

The DNA for the CDR3 is TGTGCCAGCAGTCGTTTTATAGCAGTAGCGGGAGTATCGGACATTCAGTACTTC. Its protein product is CASSRFIAVAGVSDIQYF. The V gene is TRBV7-6, the J gene TRBJ2-4; 9 bases align to TRBD2. V was clipped by 6 bases and J by 8 bases; unmatched bases: 20. Germline values: CDR1 SGHVS, CDR2 FNYEAQ. The CDR3 totals 18 residues.

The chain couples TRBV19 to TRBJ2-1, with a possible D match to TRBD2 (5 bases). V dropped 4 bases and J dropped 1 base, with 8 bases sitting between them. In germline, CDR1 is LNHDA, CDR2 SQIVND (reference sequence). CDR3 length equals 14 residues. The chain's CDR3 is CASSNGGSYNEQFF. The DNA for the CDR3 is TGTGCCAGTAGTAACGGCGGGTCCTACAATGAGCAGTTCTTC.

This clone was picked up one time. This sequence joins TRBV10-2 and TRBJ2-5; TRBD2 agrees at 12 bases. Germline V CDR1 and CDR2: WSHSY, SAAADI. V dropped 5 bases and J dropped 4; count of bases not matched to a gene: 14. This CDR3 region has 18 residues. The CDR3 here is CASSRGASGRAGLETQYF. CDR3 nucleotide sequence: TGCGCCAGCAGTCGAGGGGCTAGCGGGAGGGCCGGGTTAGAGACCCAGTACTTC.

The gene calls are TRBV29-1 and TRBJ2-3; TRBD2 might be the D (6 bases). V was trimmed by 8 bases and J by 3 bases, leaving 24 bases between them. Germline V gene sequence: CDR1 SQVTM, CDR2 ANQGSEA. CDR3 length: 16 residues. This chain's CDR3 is CSPVLKSGTATDTQYF. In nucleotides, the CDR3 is TGCAGCCCCGTCCTAAAGTCAGGGACTGCAACAGATACGCAGTATTTT.

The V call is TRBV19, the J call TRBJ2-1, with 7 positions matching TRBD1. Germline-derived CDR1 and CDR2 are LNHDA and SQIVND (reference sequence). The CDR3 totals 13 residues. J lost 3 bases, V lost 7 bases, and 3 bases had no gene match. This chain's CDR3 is CASTRTGYNEQFF. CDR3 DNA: TGTGCCAGTACCCGGACAGGCTACAATGAGCAGTTCTTC.

The CDR3 here is CASSEGYQYEQYF. CDR3 coding DNA: TGCGCCAGCAGTGAAGGTTACCAATACGAGCAGTACTTC. The chain links TRBV10-1 to TRBJ2-7; D is unresolved. The CDR3 length is 13 residues. Deletions cut 3 bases from V and 4 bases from J, with 10 bases between. The V gene's germline CDR1 is WNHNN and CDR2 SYGVQD (reference sequence).

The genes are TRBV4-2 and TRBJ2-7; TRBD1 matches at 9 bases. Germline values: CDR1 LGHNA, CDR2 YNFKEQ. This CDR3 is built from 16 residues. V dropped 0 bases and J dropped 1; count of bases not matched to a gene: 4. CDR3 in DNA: TGTGCCAGCAGCCAAGATCAGGGGACAGGGTCCTACGAGCAGTACTTC. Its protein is CASSQDQGTGSYEQYF.

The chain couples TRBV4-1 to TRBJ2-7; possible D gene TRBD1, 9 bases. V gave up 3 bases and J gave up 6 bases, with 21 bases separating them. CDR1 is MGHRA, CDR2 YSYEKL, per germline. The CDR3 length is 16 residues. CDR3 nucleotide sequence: TGCGCCAGCAGCCATTCGGGGGGGACAGGGTCTAGCGAGCAGTACTTC. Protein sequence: CASSHSGGTGSSEQYF.

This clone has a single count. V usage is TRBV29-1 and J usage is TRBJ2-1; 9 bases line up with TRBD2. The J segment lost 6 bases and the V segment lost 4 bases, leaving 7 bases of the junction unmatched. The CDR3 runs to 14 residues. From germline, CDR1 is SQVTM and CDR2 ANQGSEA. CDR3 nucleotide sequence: TGCAGCGTTGGGCCGGGACTAGCTCCCAATGAGCAGTTCTTC. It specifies CSVGPGLAPNEQFF.

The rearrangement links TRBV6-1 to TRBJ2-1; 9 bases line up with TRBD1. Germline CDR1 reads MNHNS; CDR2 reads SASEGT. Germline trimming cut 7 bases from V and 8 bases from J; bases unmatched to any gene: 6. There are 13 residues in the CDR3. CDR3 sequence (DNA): TGTGCCAGCATCCCGGGACAGGGCTATGAGCAGTTCTTC. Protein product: CASIPGQGYEQFF.

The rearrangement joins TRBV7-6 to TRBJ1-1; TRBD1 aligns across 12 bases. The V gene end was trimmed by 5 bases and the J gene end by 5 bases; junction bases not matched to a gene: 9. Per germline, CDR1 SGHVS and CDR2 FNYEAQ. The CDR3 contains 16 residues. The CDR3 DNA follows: TGTGCCAGCAGCAACAACCGGGACAGGGGGCGTACTGAAGCTTTCTTT. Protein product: CASSNNRDRGRTEAFF. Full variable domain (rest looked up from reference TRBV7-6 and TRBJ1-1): GAGVSQSPRYKVTKRGQDVALRCDPISGHVSLYWYRQALGQGPEFLTYFNYEAQQDKSGLPNDRFSAERPEGSISTLTIQRTEQRDSAMYRCASSNNRDRGRTEAFFGQGTRLTVV.

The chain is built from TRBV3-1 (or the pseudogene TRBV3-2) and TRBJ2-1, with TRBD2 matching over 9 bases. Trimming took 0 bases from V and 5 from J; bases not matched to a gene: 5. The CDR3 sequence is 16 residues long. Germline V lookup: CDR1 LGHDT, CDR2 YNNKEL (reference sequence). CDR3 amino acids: CASSQDLLAGNNEQFF. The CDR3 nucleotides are TGTGCCAGCAGCCAAGATTTGCTAGCGGGAAACAATGAGCAGTTCTTC.

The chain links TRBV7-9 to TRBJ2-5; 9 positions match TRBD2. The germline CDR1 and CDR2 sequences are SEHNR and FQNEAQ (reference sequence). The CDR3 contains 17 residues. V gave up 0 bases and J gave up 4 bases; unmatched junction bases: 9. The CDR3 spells CASSLAPFSGSSETQYF. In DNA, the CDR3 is TGTGCCAGCAGCTTAGCCCCTTTTAGCGGGAGCTCAGAGACCCAGTACTTC.

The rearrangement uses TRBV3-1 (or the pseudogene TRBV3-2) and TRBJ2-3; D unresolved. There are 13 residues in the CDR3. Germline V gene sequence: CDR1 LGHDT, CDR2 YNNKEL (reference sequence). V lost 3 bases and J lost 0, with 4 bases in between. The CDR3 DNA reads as TGTGCCAGCAGCCAGTCGAGCACAGATACGCAGTATTTT. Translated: CASSQSSTDTQYF.

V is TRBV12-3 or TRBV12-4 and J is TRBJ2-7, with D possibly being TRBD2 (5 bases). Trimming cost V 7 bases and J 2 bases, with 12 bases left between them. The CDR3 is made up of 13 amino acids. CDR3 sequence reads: CASNRGRTYEQYF. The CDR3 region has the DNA TGTGCCAGCAATCGAGGGAGAACCTACGAGCAGTACTTC.

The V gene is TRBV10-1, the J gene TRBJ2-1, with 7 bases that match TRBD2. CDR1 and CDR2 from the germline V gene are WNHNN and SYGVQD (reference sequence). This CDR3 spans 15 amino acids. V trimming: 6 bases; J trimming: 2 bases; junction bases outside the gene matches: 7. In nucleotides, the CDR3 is TGCGCCAGCAGCAAGAGCGGGATGCCCTACAATGAGCAGTTCTTC. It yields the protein CASSKSGMPYNEQFF.

CDR3 DNA sequence: TGCGCCAGCAGCTTGGAGGGCCAGGGGGCGTTATGGTCGGAAGAGCAGTACTTC. Its protein is CASSLEGQGALWSEEQYF. The rearrangement links TRBV5-1 to TRBJ2-7, with 8 bases matching TRBD1. This CDR3 has 18 amino acids. CDR1 and CDR2 (germline): SGHRS, YFSETQ. V shed 0 bases, J shed 7 bases, and the junction held 18 bases outside the gene matches.

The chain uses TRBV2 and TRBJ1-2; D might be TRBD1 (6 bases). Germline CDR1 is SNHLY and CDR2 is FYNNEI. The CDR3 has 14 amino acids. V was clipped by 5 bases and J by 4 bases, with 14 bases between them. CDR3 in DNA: TGTGCCAGCAGTTCGGGGGCGCCGGGCTATGGCTACACCTTC. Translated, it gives CASSSGAPGYGYTF.

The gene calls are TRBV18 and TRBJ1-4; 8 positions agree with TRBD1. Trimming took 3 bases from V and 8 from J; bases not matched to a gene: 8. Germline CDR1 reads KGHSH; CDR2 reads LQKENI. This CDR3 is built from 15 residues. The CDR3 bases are TGTGCCAGCTCACCGCGGCAGGGGGCGAGGGAAAAACTGTTTTTT. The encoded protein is CASSPRQGAREKLFF. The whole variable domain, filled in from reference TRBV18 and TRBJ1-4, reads NAGVMQNPRHLVRRRGQEARLRCSPMKGHSHVYWYRQLPEEGLKFMVYLQKENIIDESGMPKERFSAEFPKEGPSILRIQQVVRGDSAAYFCASSPRQGAREKLFFGSGTQLSVL.